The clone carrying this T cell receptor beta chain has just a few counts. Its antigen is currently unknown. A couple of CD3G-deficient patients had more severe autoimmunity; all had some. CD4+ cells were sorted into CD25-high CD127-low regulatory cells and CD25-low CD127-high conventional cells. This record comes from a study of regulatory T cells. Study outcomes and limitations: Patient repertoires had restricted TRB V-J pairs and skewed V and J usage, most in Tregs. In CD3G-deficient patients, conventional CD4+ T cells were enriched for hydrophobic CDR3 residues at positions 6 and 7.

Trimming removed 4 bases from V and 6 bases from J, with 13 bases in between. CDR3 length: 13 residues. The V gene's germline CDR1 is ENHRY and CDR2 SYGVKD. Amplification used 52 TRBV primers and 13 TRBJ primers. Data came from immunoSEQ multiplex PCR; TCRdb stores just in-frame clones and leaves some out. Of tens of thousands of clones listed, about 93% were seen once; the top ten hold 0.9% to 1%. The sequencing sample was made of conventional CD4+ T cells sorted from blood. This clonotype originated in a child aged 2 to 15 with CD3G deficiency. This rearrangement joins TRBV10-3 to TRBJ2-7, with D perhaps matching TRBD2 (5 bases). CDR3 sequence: CAISGSSYGEQYF. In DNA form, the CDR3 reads TGTGCCATCAGTGGATCTAGCTATGGCGAGCAGTACTTC.